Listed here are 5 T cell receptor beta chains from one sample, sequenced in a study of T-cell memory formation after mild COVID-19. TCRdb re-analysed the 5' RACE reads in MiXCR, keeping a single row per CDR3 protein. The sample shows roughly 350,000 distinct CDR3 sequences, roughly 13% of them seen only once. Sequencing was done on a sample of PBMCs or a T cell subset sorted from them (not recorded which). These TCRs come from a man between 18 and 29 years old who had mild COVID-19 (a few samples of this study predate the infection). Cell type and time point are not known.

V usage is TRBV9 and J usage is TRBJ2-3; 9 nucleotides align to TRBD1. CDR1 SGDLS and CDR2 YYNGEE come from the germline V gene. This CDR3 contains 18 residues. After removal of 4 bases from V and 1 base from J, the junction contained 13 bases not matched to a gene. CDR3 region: CASSLRTGATRGTDTQYF. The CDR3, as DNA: TGTGCCAGCAGCTTAAGGACAGGGGCCACGAGGGGCACAGATACGCAGTATTTT.

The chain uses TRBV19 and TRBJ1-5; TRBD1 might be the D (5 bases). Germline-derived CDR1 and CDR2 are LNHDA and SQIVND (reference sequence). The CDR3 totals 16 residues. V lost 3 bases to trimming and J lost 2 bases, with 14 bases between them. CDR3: CASSIPSGLGNQPQHF. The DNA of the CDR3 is TGTGCCAGTAGTATTCCGTCAGGGCTCGGCAATCAGCCCCAGCATTTT.

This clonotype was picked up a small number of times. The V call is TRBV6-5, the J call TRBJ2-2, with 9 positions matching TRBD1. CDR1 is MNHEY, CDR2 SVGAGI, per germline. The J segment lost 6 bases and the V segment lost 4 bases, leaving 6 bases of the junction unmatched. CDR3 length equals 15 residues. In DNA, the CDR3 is TGTGCCAGCAGTTCGACAGGGGGGAAGTCCGGGGAGCTGTTTTTT. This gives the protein CASSSTGGKSGELFF.

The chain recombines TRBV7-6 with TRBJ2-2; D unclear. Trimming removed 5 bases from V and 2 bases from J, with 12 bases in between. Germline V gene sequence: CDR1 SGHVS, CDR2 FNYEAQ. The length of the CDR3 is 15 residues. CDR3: CASSPTVGNTGELFF. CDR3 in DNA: TGTGCCAGCAGCCCCACGGTGGGAAACACCGGGGAGCTGTTTTTT.

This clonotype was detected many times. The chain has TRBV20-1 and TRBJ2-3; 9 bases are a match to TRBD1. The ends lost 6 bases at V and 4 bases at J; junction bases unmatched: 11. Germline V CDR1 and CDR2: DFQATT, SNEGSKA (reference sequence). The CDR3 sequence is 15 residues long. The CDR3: CSAHSGTGRSDTQYF. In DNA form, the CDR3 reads TGCAGTGCCCACTCCGGGACAGGGCGTTCAGATACGCAGTATTTT.